A selection of T cell receptor beta chains follows, all from one sample in a study of Ad26.COV2.S vaccination and SARS-CoV-2 variants. TCRdb keeps only in-frame clones here, not all; method: immunoSEQ multiplex PCR. Among roughly 380,000 clones listed, about 91% were seen once. Sequences were derived from peripheral blood, sampled after recovery from COVID-19. These receptors came from a human donor who had recovered from COVID-19. CDR3s include the opening cysteine and the closing phenylalanine or tryptophan. Fields, in order: V gene, clone size, D gene, J gene, CDR3 DNA, CDR3 protein. The D gene is left open where the match is weak. Clone size is stated in some rows and not others, as once, few, many or a class when expanded.

v_gene: TRBV6-4; abundance: NA; d_gene: NA; j_gene: TRBJ2-2; CDR3nt: TGTGCCAGCAGTCGTACGCCCGGGGAGCTGTTTTTT; CDR3aa: CASSRTPGELFF
v_gene: TRBV5-1; abundance: NA; d_gene: NA; j_gene: TRBJ2-3; CDR3nt: TGCGCCAGCACAGACAGTGATTTAGATACGCAGTATTTT; CDR3aa: CASTDSDLDTQYF
v_gene: TRBV6-5; abundance: once; d_gene: TRBD1; j_gene: TRBJ2-5; CDR3nt: TGTGCCAGCAGTTTGACAGGGGGAAGGGGGCAAGAGACCCAGTACTTC; CDR3aa: CASSLTGGRGQETQYF
v_gene: TRBV6-5; abundance: NA; d_gene: TRBD2; j_gene: TRBJ2-5; CDR3nt: TGTGCCAGCACCGGCGGGGGGACAGAGACCCAGTACTTC; CDR3aa: CASTGGGTETQYF
v_gene: TRBV10-3; abundance: few; d_gene: TRBD2; j_gene: TRBJ2-1; CDR3nt: TGTGCCATCAGTGAGTCTGACGGGGGGGCCTACAATGAGCAGTTCTTC; CDR3aa: CAISESDGGAYNEQFF
v_gene: TRBV9; abundance: NA; d_gene: TRBD2; j_gene: TRBJ2-1; CDR3nt: TGTGCCAGCAGCGTAACCCAGCGGGGGTACAATGAGCAGTTCTTC; CDR3aa: CASSVTQRGYNEQFF
v_gene: TRBV9; abundance: NA; d_gene: NA; j_gene: TRBJ2-1; CDR3nt: TGTGCCAGCTCGGTGGCCTCCAGCCTACCCCACAATGAGCAGTTCTTC; CDR3aa: CASSVASSLPHNEQFF
v_gene: TRBV5-1; abundance: NA; d_gene: TRBD1; j_gene: TRBJ1-4; CDR3nt: TGCGCCAGCAGCTTGGCGGACAGGGAGTTGGAAAAACTGTTTTTT; CDR3aa: CASSLADRELEKLFF
v_gene: TRBV5-3; abundance: NA; d_gene: NA; j_gene: TRBJ2-1; CDR3nt: TGTGCCAGAAGCCAACAGGCTAAGGGGTACAATGAGCAGTTCTTC; CDR3aa: CARSQQAKGYNEQFF
v_gene: TRBV19; abundance: NA; d_gene: NA; j_gene: TRBJ1-1; CDR3nt: TGTGCCAGTAGTATTACAGCCAACACTGAAGCTTTCTTT; CDR3aa: CASSITANTEAFF
v_gene: TRBV4-1; abundance: once; d_gene: NA; j_gene: TRBJ2-3; CDR3nt: TGCGCCAGCAGCCAACAGGGTACAGATACGCAGTATTTT; CDR3aa: CASSQQGTDTQYF
v_gene: TRBV5-6; abundance: NA; d_gene: NA; j_gene: TRBJ1-6; CDR3nt: TGTGCCAGCAGCTCTCTCAGGGGTGGGGATTCACCCCTCCACTTT; CDR3aa: CASSSLRGGDSPLHF
v_gene: TRBV5-6; abundance: NA; d_gene: NA; j_gene: TRBJ1-2; CDR3nt: TGTGCCAGCAGCTTGGCGGGAGGCTACACCTTC; CDR3aa: CASSLAGGYTF
v_gene: TRBV11-3; abundance: NA; d_gene: TRBD2; j_gene: TRBJ2-1; CDR3nt: TGTGCCAGCAGCCCCGGACTAGCGGGGGCCTACAATGAGCAGTTCTTC; CDR3aa: CASSPGLAGAYNEQFF
v_gene: TRBV23-1; abundance: NA; d_gene: NA; j_gene: TRBJ1-3; CDR3nt: TGCGCCAGCAGTCAATCGTCCCAGGTTCAAACTACTCCCTCTGGAAACACCATATATTTT; CDR3aa: CASSQSSQVQTTPSGNTIYF
v_gene: TRBV19; abundance: few; d_gene: NA; j_gene: TRBJ1-5; CDR3nt: TGTGCCAGTAGTATAGAGGGAACGAAACATCAGCCCCAGCATTTT; CDR3aa: CASSIEGTKHQPQHF
v_gene: TRBV4-1; abundance: NA; d_gene: NA; j_gene: TRBJ1-1; CDR3nt: TGCGCCAGCAGCATCGGACAGCATCCTGAAGCTTTCTTT; CDR3aa: CASSIGQHPEAFF
v_gene: TRBV5-8; abundance: few; d_gene: NA; j_gene: TRBJ2-5; CDR3nt: TGTGCCAGCAGCTTGGCGGTGGGGATCGAGACCCAGTACTTC; CDR3aa: CASSLAVGIETQYF
v_gene: TRBV7-7; abundance: NA; d_gene: TRBD2; j_gene: TRBJ2-5; CDR3nt: TGTGCTAGCAGCCGTAGACTAGCGGCAGAAGAGACCCAGTACTTC; CDR3aa: CASSRRLAAEETQYF
v_gene: TRBV9; abundance: NA; d_gene: NA; j_gene: TRBJ2-6; CDR3nt: TGTGCCAGCAGCGTAAACAAGGGGCAGTTTAGCTCTGGGGCCAACGTCCTGACTTTC; CDR3aa: CASSVNKGQFSSGANVLTF
v_gene: TRBV4-3; abundance: NA; d_gene: NA; j_gene: TRBJ1-2; CDR3nt: TGCGCCAGCAGCCAAGATACGGGGGCGTGCACCTTC; CDR3aa: CASSQDTGACTF
v_gene: TRBV4-3; abundance: NA; d_gene: TRBD1; j_gene: TRBJ1-2; CDR3nt: TGCGCCAGCAGCCCACATGGGACAGAGTCTGGCTACACCTTC; CDR3aa: CASSPHGTESGYTF
v_gene: TRBV27; abundance: once; d_gene: NA; j_gene: TRBJ2-7; CDR3nt: TGTGCCAGCAGTTTACTCCGGGACACAGACTACGAGCAGTACTTC; CDR3aa: CASSLLRDTDYEQYF
v_gene: TRBV29-1; abundance: NA; d_gene: TRBD1; j_gene: TRBJ1-2; CDR3nt: TGCAGCGGCTCAACAGGGGAGAGCTATGGCTACACCTTC; CDR3aa: CSGSTGESYGYTF
v_gene: TRBV9; abundance: NA; d_gene: NA; j_gene: TRBJ1-3; CDR3nt: TGTGCCAGCAGCGCCACCCCACAGGGTCCATCTGGAAACACCATATATTTT; CDR3aa: CASSATPQGPSGNTIYF
v_gene: TRBV15; abundance: NA; d_gene: NA; j_gene: TRBJ1-1; CDR3nt: TGTGCCACCAGCAGGAGGAACACTGAAGCTTTCTTT; CDR3aa: CATSRRNTEAFF
v_gene: TRBV7-8; abundance: NA; d_gene: TRBD2; j_gene: TRBJ2-3; CDR3nt: TGTGCCAGCAGCCAAGGGACTAGCGGGGGGTACACAGATACGCAGTATTTT; CDR3aa: CASSQGTSGGYTDTQYF
v_gene: TRBV11-2; abundance: NA; d_gene: TRBD1; j_gene: TRBJ1-1; CDR3nt: TGTGCCAGCAGCTTAATCAGGGGGGACACTGAAGCTTTCTTT; CDR3aa: CASSLIRGDTEAFF
v_gene: TRBV7-2; abundance: NA; d_gene: TRBD1; j_gene: TRBJ1-1; CDR3nt: TGTGCCAGCAGCCAAACAGGGGGGGGTGGAGGAACTGAAGCTTTCTTT; CDR3aa: CASSQTGGGGGTEAFF
v_gene: TRBV6-5; abundance: NA; d_gene: NA; j_gene: TRBJ1-6; CDR3nt: TGTGCCAGCAGTTACTATGAGACAGCAGGCAATTCACCCCTCCACTTT; CDR3aa: CASSYYETAGNSPLHF
v_gene: TRBV7-9; abundance: NA; d_gene: NA; j_gene: TRBJ2-3; CDR3nt: TGTGCCAGCAGCTTATACGCTCTCACAGATACGCAGTATTTT; CDR3aa: CASSLYALTDTQYF
v_gene: TRBV28; abundance: NA; d_gene: NA; j_gene: TRBJ2-5; CDR3nt: TGTGCCAGCAGTTTTTTAAGAGAGACCCAGTACTTC; CDR3aa: CASSFLRETQYF
v_gene: TRBV12-3/TRBV12-4; abundance: NA; d_gene: NA; j_gene: TRBJ2-1; CDR3nt: TGTGCCAGCAGTTCGTTGGGGGAGAGCGAGCAGTTCTTC; CDR3aa: CASSSLGESEQFF
v_gene: TRBV4-1; abundance: NA; d_gene: TRBD1; j_gene: TRBJ1-2; CDR3nt: TGCGCCAGCAGCCCCCGACAGGGTAATAACTATGGCTACACCTTC; CDR3aa: CASSPRQGNNYGYTF
v_gene: TRBV10-3; abundance: NA; d_gene: TRBD2; j_gene: TRBJ2-1; CDR3nt: TGTGCCATGGGACTAGCGAGTCTCGAGCAGTTCTTC; CDR3aa: CAMGLASLEQFF
v_gene: TRBV5-6; abundance: once; d_gene: NA; j_gene: TRBJ1-2; CDR3nt: TGTGCCAGCAGCTTACAGGGAGGTATTGGCTACACCTTC; CDR3aa: CASSLQGGIGYTF
v_gene: TRBV6-5; abundance: NA; d_gene: TRBD1; j_gene: TRBJ2-7; CDR3nt: TGTGCCAGCATCCCACAGGGGAGAGGTTACGAGCAGTACTTC; CDR3aa: CASIPQGRGYEQYF
v_gene: TRBV9; abundance: NA; d_gene: TRBD2; j_gene: TRBJ2-3; CDR3nt: TGTGCCAGCAGCAGTAGCGGGGGGGCTATAGATACGCAGTATTTT; CDR3aa: CASSSSGGAIDTQYF
v_gene: TRBV7-2; abundance: NA; d_gene: NA; j_gene: TRBJ1-1; CDR3nt: TGTGCCAGCAGCCCCACGGTGGGATCGACTGAAGCTTTCTTT; CDR3aa: CASSPTVGSTEAFF
v_gene: TRBV15; abundance: NA; d_gene: TRBD1; j_gene: TRBJ2-5; CDR3nt: TGTGCCACCAGCAGAGAACGACAGGGTTACCAAGAGACCCAGTACTTC; CDR3aa: CATSRERQGYQETQYF